This TCR beta chain was recorded in a study of T cell responses to AZD1222 COVID-19 vaccine. The overall study: The analysis combined second doses at about 4 or about 12 weeks.

Comments on this clone: What it binds is not known.

Broader study findings: Spike-specific TCR breadth and depth were elevated following two AZD1222 doses. Donors, mostly white British, included more females; clonal diversity was possibly underestimated.

CDR1 is KGHDR and CDR2 is SFDVKD in the germline V gene. The CDR3 consists of 14 residues. The ends lost 5 bases at V and 4 bases at J; junction bases unmatched: 4. Using immunoSEQ multiplex PCR, the repertoire was profiled, and TCRdb retains in-frame clones only, with some absent. Of over 70,000 clones listed, approximately 91% are singletons. The chain joins TRBV24-1 to TRBJ1-5, with 7 bases matching TRBD1. The specimen comprised peripheral blood, sampled on day 0 of AZD1222 vaccination. The receptor was isolated from an adult in good health. The CDR3 protein is CATSGQGRNQPQHF. CDR3 nucleotide sequence: TGTGCCACCAGTGGACAGGGAAGAAATCAGCCCCAGCATTTT.